This section outlines one T cell receptor (beta chain) sequence together with its context. Its antigen is still unknown. This CDR3 spans 14 amino acids. CDR1 and CDR2 (germline): MNHEY, SVGAGI. V was trimmed by 2 bases and J by 7 bases, leaving 11 bases between them. This sample is part of a study of cytomegalovirus exposure and HLA in healthy donors. Whole-study results and caveats: First-cohort TCR clusters were later found to tend to co-occur in the 90 to 150 validation repertoires. CMV antigen specificity was confirmed in vitro for a few CMV-associated chains.

TCRdb keeps only in-frame clones here, not all; method: immunoSEQ multiplex PCR. The data contain fewer than 200,000 clones, about 89% of them singletons. The chain combines TRBV6-5 with TRBJ1-4; possibly TRBD1 for D (5 bases). The source material was PBMCs. The sequence was collected from a man aged 25-45 years in good health and CMV-seropositive. CDR3 sequence: CASSYGHPSEKLFF. CDR3 bases: TGTGCCAGCAGTTACGGACACCCTAGTGAAAAACTGTTTTTT.